Below, 24 T cell receptor beta chains from the same sample are listed, as sequenced in a study of T cell responses to AZD1222 COVID-19 vaccine. Using immunoSEQ multiplex PCR, the repertoire was profiled, and TCRdb retains in-frame clones only, with some absent. The table records about 160,000 clones, approximately 90% of them present only once. Material: peripheral blood, obtained on day 0 of AZD1222 vaccination. These receptors came from an adult in good health.

The chain carries TRBV7-8 and TRBJ2-7, with D perhaps TRBD1 (5 bases). Trimming pared 2 bases from V and 2 bases from J, leaving 10 bases between. Germline CDR1 and CDR2: SGHVS and FQNEAQ. The CDR3 spans 14 residues. The CDR3: CASSLRQLTYEQYF. The CDR3, as DNA: TGTGCCAGCAGCTTAAGACAGCTAACCTACGAGCAGTACTTC.

The J gene is TRBJ2-7, the V gene TRBV6-1, with TRBD1 identical over 11 bases. Germline V gene data show CDR1 as MNHNS and CDR2 as SASEGT. The CDR3 consists of 16 residues. The trim removed 4 bases at V and 4 bases at J, leaving 9 bases unmatched. The CDR3 reads CASSVSAGQGGYEQYF. CDR3 nucleotide sequence: TGTGCCAGCAGTGTATCCGCGGGACAGGGGGGTTACGAGCAGTACTTC.

This clone has a handful of counts. The chain links TRBV28 to TRBJ1-2, with unresolved D. CDR1 and CDR2 from the germline V gene are MDHEN and SYDVKM. V lost 6 bases to trimming and J lost 8 bases, with 16 bases between them. CDR3 length: 13 residues. The CDR3 loop reads CASRFSRRGGYTF. The CDR3 bases are TGTGCCAGCAGATTCAGCCGCCGTGGCGGCTACACCTTC.

The chain couples TRBV5-6 to TRBJ2-1; D may correspond to TRBD1 or TRBD2 (5 bases each). CDR3 length: 17 amino acids. V lost 2 bases and J lost 8, with 23 bases in between. Germline CDR1 is SGHDT and CDR2 is YYEEEE. The CDR3 DNA is TGTGCCAGCAGCTTTCTGAAGAAGGGGAGTAGTAGAGATGAGCAGTTCTTC. It encodes CASSFLKKGSSRDEQFF.

This sequence joins TRBV7-2 and TRBJ1-1; D may be TRBD1 (6 bases). The V end lost 4 bases, the J end lost 4 bases, and 19 bases lay between the germline ends. Looked up from germline, CDR1 is SGHTA and CDR2 is FQGNSA. The CDR3 spans 16 residues. CDR3 nucleotides: TGTGCCAGCAGCTCTACAGGGAGGGCGGTAGGCACTGAAGCTTTCTTT. Translated: CASSSTGRAVGTEAFF. Variable domain in full (rest from reference TRBV7-2 and TRBJ1-1): GAGVSQSPSNKVTEKGKDVELRCDPISGHTALYWYRQSLGQGLEFLIYFQGNSAPDKSGLPSDRFSAERTGGSVSTLTIQRTQQEDSAVYLCASSSTGRAVGTEAFFGQGTRLTVV.

This rearrangement joins TRBV12-3 or TRBV12-4 to TRBJ1-1, with TRBD1 matching 9 bases. Trimming cost V 4 bases and J 4 bases; bases outside gene matches: 1. This CDR3 comprises 13 residues. The CDR3 DNA reads TGTGCCAGCAGTTCGGGACAGGGCACTGAAGCTTTCTTT. This encodes CASSSGQGTEAFF.

This clone is a singleton in its sample. The genes are TRBV5-1 and TRBJ2-3; 12 nucleotides align to TRBD2. CDR1 SGHRS and CDR2 YFSETQ come from the germline V gene. Trimming removed 4 bases from V and 2 bases from J; junction bases left unmatched: 5. This CDR3 has 16 residues. DNA of the CDR3: TGCGCCAGCAGCGGACCTAGCGGGGGGGTCACAGATACGCAGTATTTT. This encodes CASSGPSGGVTDTQYF. Based on the CDR3 plus reference TRBV5-1 and TRBJ2-3, the full variable domain is KAGVTQTPRYLIKTRGQQVTLSCSPISGHRSVSWYQQTPGQGLQFLFEYFSETQRNKGNFPGRFSGRQFSNSRSEMNVSTLELGDSALYLCASSGPSGGVTDTQYFGPGTRLTVL.

The V call is TRBV4-3, the J call TRBJ1-6; 7 nucleotides align to TRBD1. The germline V gene encodes CDR1 LGHNA and CDR2 YSLEER. This CDR3 has 15 residues. The ends lost 0 bases at V and 9 bases at J; junction bases unmatched: 5. CDR3 bases: TGCGCCAGCAGCCAAGAGGCCAGGGGGGCTTCACCCCTCCACTTT. This translates into CASSQEARGASPLHF.

This chain uses TRBV7-9 with TRBJ1-6; no definite D call. Trimming stripped 0 bases from V and 11 bases from J, with 5 bases between. CDR3 length: 12 residues. Germline assignment: CDR1 SEHNR and CDR2 FQNEAQ (reference sequence). CDR3 residues: CASSLAEPPLHF. CDR3 bases: TGTGCCAGCAGCTTAGCGGAACCACCCCTCCACTTT. Together with reference TRBV7-9 and TRBJ1-6, the CDR3 gives the full variable domain: DTGVSQNPRHKITKRGQNVTFRCDPISEHNRLYWYRQTLGQGPEFLTYFQNEAQLEKSRLLSDRFSAERPKGSFSTLEIQRTEQGDSAMYLCASSLAEPPLHFGNGTRLTVT.

The J gene is TRBJ1-6, the V gene TRBV27; D call uncertain. V shed 1 base and J shed 6 bases, with 13 bases lying between them. The CDR3 covers 16 residues. The germline gives CDR1 MNHEY, CDR2 SMNVEV (reference sequence). CDR3 sequence: CASSLLMGISNSPLHF. The CDR3 DNA sequence: TGTGCCAGCAGTTTATTAATGGGAATTTCTAATTCACCCCTCCACTTT.

In DNA, the CDR3 is TGTGCCAGCAGTGAATTTTTCCGAGACAAGGCCATCTCCTACGAGCAGTACTTC. Translated: CASSEFFRDKAISYEQYF. The V and J genes are TRBV25-1 and TRBJ2-7; D not certain. The CDR3 is 18 amino acids. Trimming took off 1 base at V and 0 bases at J, with 19 bases between the two ends. From germline, CDR1 is MGHDK and CDR2 SYGVNS.

The genes are TRBV12-3 or TRBV12-4 and TRBJ1-1; TRBD1 aligns across 7 bases. Trimming removed 8 bases from V and 8 bases from J; junction bases left unmatched: 8. This CDR3 is built from 12 residues. The CDR3, as DNA: TGTGCCAGCGGAGATCCGACAGGGGAAGCTTTCTTT. Translating gives CASGDPTGEAFF.

The DNA for the CDR3 is TGTGCCAGTAGCCGCAGCTATAGCAATCAGCCCCAGCATTTT. Translating it yields CASSRSYSNQPQHF. This rearrangement joins TRBV19 to TRBJ1-5; D gene uncertain. CDR1 is LNHDA and CDR2 is SQIVND in the germline V gene (reference sequence). The CDR3 is made up of 14 amino acids. Trimming took off 6 bases at V and 0 bases at J, with 9 bases between the two ends.

This clone was seen a single time. The chain uses TRBV7-9 and TRBJ1-6; D possibly corresponds to TRBD1 (5 bases). V dropped 5 bases and J dropped 11 bases, with 16 bases sitting between them. Germline CDR1 is SEHNR and CDR2 is FQNEAQ (reference sequence). The CDR3 contains 14 residues. CDR3 DNA sequence: TGTGCCAGCAGCGTGACAGACGGATCGACACCCCTCCACTTT. Translating gives CASSVTDGSTPLHF.

DNA of the CDR3: TGTGCCAGCAGCTTGCACAGGGGAATTGCAACTAATGAAAAACTGTTTTTT. Its protein is CASSLHRGIATNEKLFF. The chain joins TRBV5-4 to TRBJ1-4, with 7 bases fitting TRBD1. Unmatched junction bases numbered 6, after V lost 1 base and J lost 0 bases. This CDR3 is 17 amino acids long. CDR1 and CDR2 (germline): SGHNT, YYREEE (reference sequence).

CDR3 coding DNA: TGTGCCAGCAGCCCCTGGGACAGAAGAAATGAAAAACTGTTTTTT. Protein: CASSPWDRRNEKLFF. V is TRBV7-9 and J is TRBJ1-4; TRBD1 matches at 7 bases. The CDR3 is 15 amino acids. The germline gives CDR1 SEHNR, CDR2 FQNEAQ (reference sequence). J gave up 5 bases and V 5 bases, and 8 bases lay outside the gene matches.

This clone showed up just once. The chain carries TRBV30 and TRBJ1-3; no clear D. Trimming left V 6 bases short and J 10 bases short, with 16 bases between. The CDR3 consists of 12 residues. Germline V gene data show CDR1 as GTSNPN and CDR2 as SVGIG (reference sequence). This CDR3 is CACAPGERTIYF. The DNA of the CDR3 is TGTGCCTGCGCACCCGGGGAGCGAACCATATATTTT. Complete variable domain (other parts from reference TRBV30 and TRBJ1-3): SQTIHQWPATLVQPVGSPLSLECTVEGTSNPNLYWYRQAAGRGLQLLFYSVGIGQISSEVPQNLSASRPQDRQFILSSKKLLLSDSGFYLCACAPGERTIYFGEGSWLTVV.

The J gene is TRBJ1-6, the V gene TRBV6-5; a possible D gene is TRBD1 (6 bases). This CDR3 has 15 residues. The V end lost 6 bases, the J end lost 7 bases, and 16 bases lay between the germline ends. CDR1 is MNHEY and CDR2 is SVGAGI in the germline V gene. CDR3 sequence reads: CASSSGAEGNSPLHF. The DNA of the CDR3 is TGTGCCAGCAGCTCAGGGGCCGAAGGGAATTCACCCCTCCACTTT.

V usage is TRBV7-8 and J usage is TRBJ1-1, with D perhaps matching TRBD1 (6 bases). CDR1 is SGHVS, CDR2 FQNEAQ, per germline. V was pared by 6 bases and J by 3 bases, with 17 bases between. CDR3 length: 15 residues. The CDR3 spells CASSGRGKTDTEAFF. The CDR3 region has the DNA TGTGCCAGCAGTGGGAGGGGGAAAACAGACACTGAAGCTTTCTTT.

The DNA for the CDR3 is TGTGCCAGCTCACCACTTTCCGGACTAGATAGCAATCAGCCCCAGCATTTT. Amino acid sequence: CASSPLSGLDSNQPQHF. The chain recombines TRBV18 with TRBJ1-5; D call uncertain. Germline CDR1 and CDR2: KGHSH and LQKENI. The germline V and J ends were trimmed by 1 base and 0 bases, with 13 bases remaining between them. The CDR3 contains 17 residues.

This clone was seen a single time. This chain links TRBV7-2 with TRBJ1-5; no firm D call. The length of the CDR3 is 14 residues. CDR1 is SGHTA, CDR2 FQGNSA, per germline. Trimming left V 5 bases short and J 3 bases short, with 11 bases between. The CDR3 nucleotides read TGTGCCAGCAGCCCGGGAAGGAACAATCAGCCCCAGCATTTT. Residues: CASSPGRNNQPQHF. Full variable domain (rest looked up from reference TRBV7-2 and TRBJ1-5): GAGVSQSPSNKVTEKGKDVELRCDPISGHTALYWYRQSLGQGLEFLIYFQGNSAPDKSGLPSDRFSAERTGGSVSTLTIQRTQQEDSAVYLCASSPGRNNQPQHFGDGTRLSIL.

This CDR3 is CAISFQENTEAFF. Written as DNA, the CDR3 is TGTGCCATCAGTTTTCAGGAGAACACTGAAGCTTTCTTT. The V gene is TRBV10-3, the J gene TRBJ1-1; D is undetermined. CDR1 is ENHRY, CDR2 SYGVKD, per germline. V lost 5 bases and J lost 1, with 8 bases in between. This CDR3 region has 13 residues.

The chain has TRBV19 and TRBJ1-3; D uncertain. The V gene's germline CDR1 is LNHDA and CDR2 SQIVND (reference sequence). The V gene lost 5 bases and the J gene lost 0 bases, with 11 bases spanning the gap. This CDR3 is built from 15 residues. The CDR3 sequence: CASSANGISGNTIYF. As DNA, the CDR3 is TGTGCCAGTAGTGCGAACGGCATCTCTGGAAACACCATATATTTT.

The chain carries TRBV7-2 and TRBJ2-3; D gene unclear. With 5 bases removed from V and 2 bases from J, the gap between germline ends came to 8 bases. The CDR3 has 13 residues. Germline assignment: CDR1 SGHTA and CDR2 FQGNSA. In DNA form, the CDR3 reads TGTGCCAGCAGCCGGGCCCCCACAGATACGCAGTATTTT. Residues: CASSRAPTDTQYF.